This T cell receptor (beta chain) was captured by sequencing in a study of blood T cell repertoires in COVID-19. Data came from immunoSEQ multiplex PCR; TCRdb stores just in-frame clones and leaves some out. Among roughly 76,000 clones listed, 91% were seen once. The specimen was peripheral blood. This TCR derives from a woman aged 55-69 years with active COVID-19.

CDR3 in amino acids: CASSEGGDGYTF. The CDR3 DNA follows: TGTGCCAGCAGCGAAGGGGGCGATGGCTACACCTTC. The V gene is TRBV6-6, the J gene TRBJ1-2; 7 positions match TRBD1. CDR1 and CDR2 from the germline V gene are MNHNY and SVGAGI (reference sequence). The V and J ends lost 6 bases and 6 bases, in that order; junction bases with no gene match: 4. This CDR3 contains 12 residues.